This T cell receptor (beta chain) emerged from a study of early T cells in non-severe SARS-CoV-2 infection. Overall study context: Chains were unpaired, as sequencing was done on bulk RNA from unsorted whole blood. Study results and caveats: VDJdb-based matching was biased toward anti-spike CD8 responses and missed private and CD4 specificities.

The V segment lost 4 bases and the J segment 5 bases; nucleotides outside the gene matches: 4. The CDR3 sequence is 12 residues long. Germline CDR1 is SQVTM and CDR2 is ANQGSEA. With respect to this clonotype: The antigen is undetermined.

Unique molecular identifiers were affixed to single, distinct cDNA molecules. TCRdb re-called the 5' RACE reads through MiXCR, storing one row per CDR3 protein. The table has 25,000 to 30,000 distinct CDR3 sequences, 5.7% seen once. This clonotype was sampled from an adult who was a healthcare worker with PCR-confirmed SARS-CoV-2 infection or an uninfected control (not recorded which). The chain links TRBV29-1 to TRBJ1-1, with 7 bases aligning to TRBD1. The sequenced sample was whole blood. The CDR3: CSVAPGGTEAFF. The CDR3 DNA sequence: TGCAGCGTTGCGCCAGGGGGGACTGAAGCTTTCTTT.